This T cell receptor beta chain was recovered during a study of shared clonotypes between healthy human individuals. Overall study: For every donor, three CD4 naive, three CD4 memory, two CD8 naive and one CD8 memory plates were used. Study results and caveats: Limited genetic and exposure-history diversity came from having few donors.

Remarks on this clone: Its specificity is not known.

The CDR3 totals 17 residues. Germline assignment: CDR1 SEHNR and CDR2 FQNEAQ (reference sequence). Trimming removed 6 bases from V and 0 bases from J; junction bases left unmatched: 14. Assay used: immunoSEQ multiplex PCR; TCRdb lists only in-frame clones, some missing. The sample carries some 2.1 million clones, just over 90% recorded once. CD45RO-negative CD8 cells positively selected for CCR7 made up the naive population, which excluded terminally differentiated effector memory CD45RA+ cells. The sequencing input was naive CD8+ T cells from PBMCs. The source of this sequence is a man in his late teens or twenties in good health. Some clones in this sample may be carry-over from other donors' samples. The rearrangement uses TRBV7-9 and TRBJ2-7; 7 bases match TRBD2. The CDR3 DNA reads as TGTGCCAGCAGTTCGTTGATTAGCGGGTCTACCTCCTACGAGCAGTACTTC. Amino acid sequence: CASSSLISGSTSYEQYF.